Listed below are T cell receptor beta chains from one sample, sequenced in a study of cytomegalovirus exposure and HLA in healthy donors. The assay was immunoSEQ multiplex PCR, and TCRdb's table has in-frame clones only and misses some. This sample has about 140,000 clones; 60% to 80% occur once, and the top ten carry about 11%. The source material was PBMCs. These receptors were taken from a man between 18 and 35 years old in good health and CMV-seropositive. The CDR3 runs from the conserved cysteine through the conserved F or W. Each record gives: V gene, J gene, clone size, D gene, CDR3 DNA, CDR3 protein. A D gene is named only where the DNA matches it firmly. The listing skips clone size in some rows; elsewhere it reads once, few, many or a size class.

TRBV29-1	TRBJ2-7	.	.	TGCAGCGTTGCCCCTAGGTTCGACGAGCAGTACTTC	CSVAPRFDEQYF
TRBV5-1	TRBJ2-1	.	TRBD2	TGCGCCAGCAGCTGGCCGGGACTAGCGGGAGGCACCAATGAGCAGTTCTTC	CASSWPGLAGGTNEQFF
TRBV18	TRBJ2-5	.	.	TGTGCCAGCTCACCCGGGTCCGGGGAGACCCAGTACTTC	CASSPGSGETQYF
TRBV27	TRBJ2-2	few	.	TGTGCCAGCACTGCCCCTAACCTTATCGCGACCGGGGAGCTGTTTTTT	CASTAPNLIATGELFF
TRBV5-6	TRBJ2-5	.	.	TGTGCCAGCAGCGCACCGGGACTTCAAGAGACCCAGTACTTC	CASSAPGLQETQYF
TRBV6-1	TRBJ2-1	few	.	TGTGCCAGCAGTATACACCGGACAGCCAACAATGAGCAGTTCTTC	CASSIHRTANNEQFF
TRBV19	TRBJ2-2	.	.	TGTGCCAGTAGCTACAACCTTCTGGGGAACAGGGATCTCACCGGGGAGCTGTTTTTT	CASSYNLLGNRDLTGELFF
TRBV29-1	TRBJ1-2	.	TRBD1	TGCAGCGTTGCAAGGACAGGGTATGGCTACACCTTC	CSVARTGYGYTF
TRBV4-1	TRBJ2-3	few	.	TGCGCCAGCAGCCAAGTCGTACATACAGATACGCAGTATTTT	CASSQVVHTDTQYF
TRBV7-9	TRBJ2-6	.	.	TGTGCCAGCAGCTTAGAACGAGGTGGGGCCAACGTCCTGACTTTC	CASSLERGGANVLTF
TRBV5-1	TRBJ2-1	few	TRBD2	TGCGCCAGCAGCTTGTTAGCTAGCGGGTACTCCTACAATGAGCAGTTCTTC	CASSLLASGYSYNEQFF
TRBV27	TRBJ1-4	.	TRBD1	TGTGCCAGCAGGTTACAGGGGGCGCGAGTTAAGGAAAAACTGTTTTTT	CASRLQGARVKEKLFF
TRBV30	TRBJ2-7	.	TRBD2	TGTGCCTGGAGTCCCGGCTGGTGGACGGGAGGGCCTCAAAACTCCTACGAGCAGTACTTC	CAWSPGWWTGGPQNSYEQYF
TRBV5-4	TRBJ1-2	once	TRBD1	TGTGCCAGCAGCTCCGGACAGGACCTGGGGGACTATGGCTACACCTTC	CASSSGQDLGDYGYTF
TRBV9	TRBJ1-1	.	TRBD1	TGTGCCAGCAGCCCAGGGGAGGGACAGGGGGCTGACACTGAAGCTTTCTTT	CASSPGEGQGADTEAFF
TRBV2	TRBJ2-2	.	.	TGTGCCAGCAGGTTCAGTCAGTACAACACCGGGGAGCTGTTTTTT	CASRFSQYNTGELFF
TRBV2	TRBJ1-2	.	.	TGTGCCAGCAGTGATCAACAGGCCCTTAGTGGCTACACCTTC	CASSDQQALSGYTF
TRBV7-8	TRBJ1-1	few	TRBD1	TGTGCCAGCAGGCATAGGACAGGGGGAACTGAAGCTTTCTTT	CASRHRTGGTEAFF
TRBV5-1	TRBJ2-7	.	.	TGCGCCAGCAGCTTGGATGTCTTCTACGAGCAGTACTTC	CASSLDVFYEQYF
TRBV5-6	TRBJ2-3	.	.	TGTGCCAGCAGCTTGGGAGCCTCCCGATCGCAGTATTTT	CASSLGASRSQYF
TRBV2	TRBJ2-5	.	.	TGTGCCAGCAGTGAAGCGCGATTCGGGGAGACCCAGTACTTC	CASSEARFGETQYF
TRBV28	TRBJ1-1	.	.	TGTGCCAGCAGTTTAAATTCCGGGACGGACTATATGAACACTGAAGCTTTCTTT	CASSLNSGTDYMNTEAFF
TRBV20-1	TRBJ1-1	few	.	TGCAGTGCTTACTTTCGAGGTGGAATCTTT	CSAYFRGGIF
TRBV6-5	TRBJ2-5	.	TRBD1	TGTGCCAGCAAAGTCGGACAGGGAAAGACCCAGTACTTC	CASKVGQGKTQYF
TRBV6-1	TRBJ2-1	.	.	TGTGCCAGCAGTGATCCGACAGGACAAGGGATCAATGAGCAGTTCTTC	CASSDPTGQGINEQFF
TRBV27	TRBJ1-6	.	.	TGTGCCAGCAGTGGTTTACGCCGGAGTAATTCACCCCTCCACTTT	CASSGLRRSNSPLHF
TRBV4-1	TRBJ2-7	.	TRBD2	TGCGCCAGCAGCCAAGGTGAGCGGGAAGGCGAGCAGTACTTC	CASSQGEREGEQYF
TRBV11-2	TRBJ2-3	.	TRBD2	TGTGCCAGCAGCTTAGTTTCGGGAGGGACAGATACGCAGTATTTT	CASSLVSGGTDTQYF
TRBV19	TRBJ1-5	once	.	TGTGCCAGTAGAATTCAATCAGGGAGGGACAATCAGCCCCAGCATTTT	CASRIQSGRDNQPQHF
TRBV13	TRBJ2-3	.	.	TGTGCCAGCAGCTCAGGGTTTGAGGGCACAGATACGCAGTATTTT	CASSSGFEGTDTQYF
TRBV28	TRBJ1-3	.	TRBD1	TGTGCCAGCAGTGAGGGGACAGTGCGCTCTGGAAACACCATATATTTT	CASSEGTVRSGNTIYF
TRBV7-8	TRBJ2-5	.	TRBD1	TGTGCCAGCAGCACTTTTAACAGGGGCCGGCGAGAGACCCAGTACTTC	CASSTFNRGRRETQYF
TRBV19	TRBJ2-7	.	.	TGTGCCAGTAGTATTAATACAGGCACCTACGAGCAGTACTTC	CASSINTGTYEQYF
TRBV5-1	TRBJ2-7	.	TRBD1	TGCGCCAGCAGCCCCCGCGGTGGGACAGGATACTACGAGCAGTACTTC	CASSPRGGTGYYEQYF
TRBV13	TRBJ2-3	.	TRBD2	TGTGCCAGCAGCTTAAGGCTAGCGGGAGGCGATACGCAGTATTTT	CASSLRLAGGDTQYF
TRBV5-8	TRBJ1-2	once	TRBD1	TGTGCCAGCAGCTTAATGACAGGGGGCCGGTATGGCTACACCTTC	CASSLMTGGRYGYTF
TRBV5-8	TRBJ2-1	.	TRBD2	TGTGCCAGCAGCAGTACTCCCGGGACTAGCGGGAGGGCCTACAATGAGCAGTTCTTC	CASSSTPGTSGRAYNEQFF
TRBV4-1	TRBJ1-2	.	TRBD1	TGCGCCAGCAGCCTTGGACAGGGTGGCGTCTATGGCTACACCTTC	CASSLGQGGVYGYTF
TRBV6-1	TRBJ1-4	.	.	TGTGCCAGCAGGCAGGGTGCGCCCGAAAAACTGTTTTTT	CASRQGAPEKLFF
TRBV15	TRBJ2-3	.	TRBD2	TGTGCCACCAGCAGAGAGGCCCCAGGACTAGCGGGTAGCACAGATACGCAGTATTTT	CATSREAPGLAGSTDTQYF
TRBV2	TRBJ2-1	.	TRBD1	TGTGCCAGCAGATCAACAGGGGCGCGGACTGAGCAGTTCTTC	CASRSTGARTEQFF
TRBV9	TRBJ2-7	few	TRBD2	TGTGCCAGCAGCGCGCCCTTGGGGCGGGAGCCCTACGAGCAGTACTTC	CASSAPLGREPYEQYF
TRBV5-4	TRBJ1-2	.	.	TGTGCCAGCAGCTCGAGTCCCGATGGCTACACCTTC	CASSSSPDGYTF
TRBV4-1	TRBJ2-3	.	.	TGCGCCAGCAGCCAGGCCCCATGGGCGGGATACGTAACAGATACGCAGTATTTT	CASSQAPWAGYVTDTQYF
TRBV7-6	TRBJ2-1	.	.	TGTGCCAGCAGCACGGGGGTTAGCGGCAACAATGAGCAGTTCTTC	CASSTGVSGNNEQFF
TRBV4-1	TRBJ2-2	once	.	TGCGCCAGCAGCCAGCAGGGACAGAACACCGGGGAGCTGTTTTTT	CASSQQGQNTGELFF
TRBV21-1	TRBJ2-1	.	.	TGTGCCAGCATCCCCCCCCAGGCTAGCGGCAACAATGAGCAGTTCTTC	CASIPPQASGNNEQFF